This T cell receptor beta chain was captured by sequencing in a study of beta chain features in type 1 diabetes. Expressed TCRB transcripts got sequenced, as all isolated RNA was reverse transcribed. Profiled with immunoSEQ multiplex PCR; TCRdb holds only in-frame clones, not every one. The table has just under 150,000 clones, 8.5% to 12% seen once; the top ten hold approximately 1.3%. The V and J ends lost 2 bases and 1 base, in that order; junction bases with no gene match: 1. This CDR3 region has 15 residues. Germline V gives CDR1 MNHNS, CDR2 SASEGT. Material for sequencing was naive CD4+ T cells from blood. The V and J genes are TRBV6-1 and TRBJ2-4, with 8 bases identical to TRBD1. This clonotype originated in a young man in good health. The CDR3 loop reads CASSEQGAAKNIQYF. For the CDR3, the DNA is TGTGCCAGCAGTGAACAGGGGGCCGCCAAAAACATTCAGTACTTC.